A single sample is the source of the 3 T cell receptor beta chains below, sequenced in a study of blood T cell repertoires in COVID-19. Sequenced by immunoSEQ multiplex PCR; TCRdb stores in-frame clones only, minus some. The sample has approximately 260,000 clones, roughly nine tenths seen once; the top ten hold approximately 2%. Sequencing was carried out using PBMCs or T cells enriched from blood (not recorded which). These receptors all stem from a woman aged 55-70 years who had recovered from COVID-19.

V is TRBV27 and J is TRBJ1-4; TRBD1 aligns across 7 bases. The germline V gene encodes CDR1 MNHEY and CDR2 SMNVEV (reference sequence). The CDR3 is made up of 15 amino acids. After removal of 4 bases from V and 4 bases from J, the junction contained 6 bases not matched to a gene. The chain's CDR3 is CASSYQTGINEKLFF. The DNA of the CDR3 is TGTGCCAGCAGTTACCAGACAGGGATTAATGAAAAACTGTTTTTT.

This chain connects TRBV5-1 to TRBJ1-3, with no clear D. V shed 3 bases and J shed 8 bases, with 15 bases lying between them. CDR1 and CDR2 from the germline V gene are SGHRS and YFSETQ. CDR3 length: 14 residues. CDR3 loop: CASSSQGSADTIYF. The CDR3 region has the DNA TGCGCCAGCAGCTCCCAAGGTTCTGCGGACACCATATATTTT.

The chain recombines TRBV3-1 (or the pseudogene TRBV3-2) with TRBJ1-3; tentative D call: TRBD1 (6 bases). The CDR3 sequence is 14 residues long. V was trimmed by 8 bases and J by 0 bases, leaving 11 bases between them. CDR1 is LGHDT, CDR2 YNNKEL, per germline (reference sequence). The DNA for the CDR3 is TGTGCCAGCTCCCTGACAGGCTCTGGAAACACCATATATTTT. Its protein is CASSLTGSGNTIYF.